Detailed here is one T cell receptor beta chain. This specimen belongs to a study of blood T cell repertoires in COVID-19. Germline V gene lookup returns CDR1 SNHLY and CDR2 FYNNEI. J gave up 4 bases and V 1 base, and 6 bases lay outside the gene matches. The CDR3 has 16 amino acids. Sequenced by immunoSEQ multiplex PCR; TCRdb stores in-frame clones only, minus some. The profile shows over 600,000 clones, 85% to 90% of them singletons. Sequenced material: peripheral blood. The chain employs TRBV2 and TRBJ2-3; 9 bases map to TRBD2. The TCR was taken from a woman younger than 35 with acute or convalescent COVID-19. CDR3 in amino acids: CASSEEDSGGADTQYF. The CDR3 region has the DNA TGTGCCAGCAGTGAAGAAGATAGCGGGGGTGCAGATACGCAGTATTTT.